This entry describes one T cell receptor (beta chain). This sample was taken from a study of blood T cell repertoires in COVID-19. Using immunoSEQ multiplex PCR, the repertoire was profiled, and TCRdb retains in-frame clones only, with some absent. This sample yields roughly 90,000 clones, of which 80% to 85% are seen a single time; roughly 15% belongs to the top ten. Trimming took 5 bases from V and 1 from J, leaving 12 bases between them. The CDR3 runs 15 residues. Per the germline V gene, CDR1 is LNHDA and CDR2 is SQIVND (reference sequence). The material sequenced was peripheral blood. The chain couples TRBV19 to TRBJ1-5; D unresolved. The TCR comes from a woman of 80 years or more with active or convalescent COVID-19. The CDR3: CASSEGTVSNQPQHF. The CDR3 DNA sequence: TGTGCCAGTAGTGAGGGAACAGTCAGCAATCAGCCCCAGCATTTT.